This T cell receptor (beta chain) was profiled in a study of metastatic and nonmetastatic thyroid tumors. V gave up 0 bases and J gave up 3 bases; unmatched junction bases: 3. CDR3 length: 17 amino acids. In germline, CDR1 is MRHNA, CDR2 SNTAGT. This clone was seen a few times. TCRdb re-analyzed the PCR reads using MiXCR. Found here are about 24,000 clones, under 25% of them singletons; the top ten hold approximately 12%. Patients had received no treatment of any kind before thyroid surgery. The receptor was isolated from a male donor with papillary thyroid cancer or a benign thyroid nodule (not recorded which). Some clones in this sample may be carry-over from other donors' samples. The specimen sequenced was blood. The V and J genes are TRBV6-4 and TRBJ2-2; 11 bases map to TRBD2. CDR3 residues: CASSDSTSGTDTGELFF. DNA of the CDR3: TGTGCCAGCAGTGACTCGACTAGCGGGACGGACACCGGGGAGCTGTTTTTT.